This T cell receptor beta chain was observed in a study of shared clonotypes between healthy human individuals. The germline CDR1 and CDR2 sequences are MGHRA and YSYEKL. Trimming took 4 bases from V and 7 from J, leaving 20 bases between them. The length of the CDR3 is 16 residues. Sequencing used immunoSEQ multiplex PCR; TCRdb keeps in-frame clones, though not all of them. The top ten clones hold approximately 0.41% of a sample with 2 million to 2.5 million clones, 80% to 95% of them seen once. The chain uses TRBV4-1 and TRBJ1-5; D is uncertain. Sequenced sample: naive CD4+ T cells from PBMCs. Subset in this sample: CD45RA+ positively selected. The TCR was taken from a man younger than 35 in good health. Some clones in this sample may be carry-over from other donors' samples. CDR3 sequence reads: CASSRGGPRYYQPQHF. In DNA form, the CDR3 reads TGCGCCAGCAGCCGGGGTGGACCTAGGTATTACCAGCCCCAGCATTTT.